These 24 T cell receptor beta chains share one sample of origin, sequenced in a study of cytomegalovirus exposure and HLA in healthy donors. PCR involved 60 Vbeta and 13 Jbeta primers. Using immunoSEQ multiplex PCR, the repertoire was profiled, and TCRdb retains in-frame clones only, with some absent. Of 100,000 to 150,000 clones detected, about 81% appear once; the ten largest clones hold 0.85% to 1.4%. The specimen sequenced was PBMCs. The source is a woman younger than 45 in good health and CMV-seronegative.

J is TRBJ2-7 and V is TRBV5-6; 7 bases align to TRBD1. The CDR3 sequence is 15 residues long. Germline CDR1 reads SGHDT; CDR2 reads YYEEEE. The J segment lost 2 bases and the V segment lost 1 base, leaving 6 bases of the junction unmatched. The CDR3 loop is CASSLWQGVTYEQYF. For the CDR3, the DNA is TGTGCCAGCAGCTTGTGGCAGGGGGTCACCTACGAGCAGTACTTC.

J is TRBJ1-4 and V is TRBV27, with D possibly TRBD1 on 5 matching bases. Germline values: CDR1 MNHEY, CDR2 SMNVEV (reference sequence). The CDR3 loop spans 14 amino acids. Trimming removed 4 bases at V and 7 bases at J, with 13 bases between. The CDR3 loop is CASSWGRNTEKLFF. As DNA, the CDR3 is TGTGCCAGCAGTTGGGGCAGGAATACTGAAAAACTGTTTTTT.

This clone has just a few counts. The rearrangement joins TRBV7-9 to TRBJ1-1; 9 bases agree with TRBD1. Unmatched junction bases numbered 2, after V lost 6 bases and J lost 3 bases. The CDR3 totals 13 residues. Germline CDR1 reads SEHNR; CDR2 reads FQNEAQ (reference sequence). The CDR3 protein is CASSWTGDTEAFF. The CDR3 DNA reads as TGTGCCAGCAGTTGGACAGGGGACACTGAAGCTTTCTTT. The full variable domain, completed using reference TRBV7-9 and TRBJ1-1, is DTGVSQNPRHKITKRGQNVTFRCDPISEHNRLYWYRQTLGQGPEFLTYFQNEAQLEKSRLLSDRFSAERPKGSFSTLEIQRTEQGDSAMYLCASSWTGDTEAFFGQGTRLTVV.

The chain carries TRBV5-1 and TRBJ2-7; 8 positions agree with TRBD1. This CDR3 spans 13 amino acids. The V and J ends lost 4 bases and 2 bases, in that order; junction bases with no gene match: 2. Looked up from germline, CDR1 is SGHRS and CDR2 is YFSETQ. The CDR3 region is CASSATGAYEQYF. CDR3 DNA sequence: TGCGCCAGCAGCGCGACAGGGGCCTACGAGCAGTACTTC.

This rearrangement joins TRBV14 to TRBJ2-7; 8 bases map to TRBD1. The germline V gene encodes CDR1 SGHDN and CDR2 FVKESK. The CDR3 loop spans 15 amino acids. The V and J ends lost 1 base and 1 base, in that order; junction bases with no gene match: 3. The CDR3 DNA sequence: TGTGCCAGCAGCCAAGCCGGGACAGGATCCTACGAGCAGTACTTC. Encoded protein: CASSQAGTGSYEQYF.

The sample holds one count of this clone. The genes are TRBV7-8 and TRBJ1-4; TRBD1 matches 7 bases. This CDR3 comprises 15 residues. CDR1 is SGHVS and CDR2 is FQNEAQ in the germline V gene. J gave up 4 bases and V 5 bases, and 7 bases lay outside the gene matches. CDR3 protein: CASSANRGRNEKLFF. The CDR3 DNA sequence: TGTGCCAGCAGCGCAAACAGGGGCCGTAATGAAAAACTGTTTTTT.

J is TRBJ2-1 and V is TRBV19; TRBD2 matches 11 bases. The CDR3 length is 15 residues. CDR1 LNHDA and CDR2 SQIVND come from the germline V gene (reference sequence). V dropped 5 bases and J dropped 6; count of bases not matched to a gene: 6. CDR3 residues: CASSSGTSGVNEQFF. The DNA of the CDR3 is TGTGCCAGTAGTTCCGGGACTAGCGGAGTCAATGAGCAGTTCTTC.

This chain links TRBV19 with TRBJ1-2; 8 bases fit TRBD1. The trim removed 4 bases at V and 7 bases at J, leaving 11 bases unmatched. This CDR3 has 15 amino acids. The germline V gene has CDR1 LNHDA and CDR2 SQIVND (reference sequence). The DNA of the CDR3 is TGTGCCAGTAGTACCCTACAGGGGGTGCAGGGTGGCTACACCTTC. Protein sequence: CASSTLQGVQGGYTF.

V gene TRBV2 combines with J gene TRBJ2-5, with D possibly TRBD2 on 6 matching bases. V lost 4 bases and J lost 3, with 9 bases in between. This CDR3 is built from 13 residues. The germline V gene has CDR1 SNHLY and CDR2 FYNNEI. The CDR3 DNA follows: TGTGCCAGCAGTGGGGACTTAAAAGAGACCCAGTACTTC. Translated: CASSGDLKETQYF.

The rearrangement joins TRBV5-1 to TRBJ2-7; 7 nucleotides agree with TRBD1. This CDR3 spans 14 amino acids. The V segment lost 3 bases and the J segment 4 bases; nucleotides outside the gene matches: 7. Germline CDR1 is SGHRS and CDR2 is YFSETQ. DNA of the CDR3: TGCGCCAGCAGCTCAACAGGGGACCAGTACGAGCAGTACTTC. It encodes CASSSTGDQYEQYF.

This clone has more than one count but fewer than ten. This sequence joins TRBV19 and TRBJ2-1; TRBD2 aligns across 12 bases. The CDR3 is made up of 15 amino acids. J lost 8 bases, V lost 7 bases, and 9 bases had no gene match. The germline CDR1 and CDR2 sequences are LNHDA and SQIVND (reference sequence). The CDR3 DNA reads as TGTGCCAGTAAGGGGCTAGCGGGAGGGCCGGATGAGCAGTTCTTC. It specifies CASKGLAGGPDEQFF.

The CDR3 sequence is CASSVDPSGRYEQYF. The CDR3 coding sequence is TGTGCCAGCAGCGTAGATCCTAGCGGGAGATACGAGCAGTACTTC. V usage is TRBV9 and J usage is TRBJ2-7; TRBD2 aligns across 10 bases. The CDR3 is made up of 15 amino acids. Germline CDR1 and CDR2: SGDLS and YYNGEE. Unmatched junction bases numbered 4, after V lost 0 bases and J lost 4 bases. Full variable domain (outside the CDR3, taken from reference TRBV9 and TRBJ2-7): DSGVTQTPKHLITATGQRVTLRCSPRSGDLSVYWYQQSLDQGLQFLIQYYNGEERAKGNILERFSAQQFPDLHSELNLSSLELGDSALYFCASSVDPSGRYEQYFGPGTRLTVT.

The V gene is TRBV5-1, the J gene TRBJ1-1; 10 bases are shared with TRBD1. Trimming cost V 3 bases and J 1 base; bases outside gene matches: 3. Germline V lookup: CDR1 SGHRS, CDR2 YFSETQ. This CDR3 spans 15 amino acids. The CDR3 DNA follows: TGCGCCAGCAGCTCGGGACAGGGGCCGAACACTGAAGCTTTCTTT. It specifies CASSSGQGPNTEAFF.

The chain has TRBV11-3 and TRBJ1-2, with a weak D call TRBD1 (5 bases). Trimming removed 5 bases from V and 8 bases from J, with 18 bases in between. The CDR3 has 14 amino acids. From germline, CDR1 is SGHNT and CDR2 YENEEA. In nucleotides, the CDR3 is TGTGCCAGCAGCCCGGACACTTCGGGGGACGGCTACACCTTC. Protein: CASSPDTSGDGYTF.

This rearrangement joins TRBV2 to TRBJ2-3, with 8 bases identical to TRBD1. CDR1 and CDR2 from the germline V gene are SNHLY and FYNNEI. The V gene end was trimmed by 0 bases and the J gene end by 3 bases; junction bases not matched to a gene: 5. The CDR3 is made up of 16 amino acids. CDR3 nucleotides: TGTGCCAGCAGTGAAGCGTGGACAGGGCAGACAGATACGCAGTATTTT. Its translation is CASSEAWTGQTDTQYF.

The CDR3 protein is CASSRSPSGGYTF. DNA of the CDR3: TGTGCCAGCAGTCGCTCCCCTTCAGGGGGCTACACCTTC. The V call is TRBV2, the J call TRBJ1-2; D is possibly TRBD1 (5 bases). This CDR3 spans 13 amino acids. V was shortened by 5 bases and J by 8 bases, with 15 bases between the two germline ends. Looked up from germline, CDR1 is SNHLY and CDR2 is FYNNEI.

The genes are TRBV5-6 and TRBJ2-2; 8 nucleotides match TRBD1. Germline CDR1 reads SGHDT; CDR2 reads YYEEEE. This CDR3 comprises 13 residues. V dropped 4 bases and J dropped 6; count of bases not matched to a gene: 2. CDR3 protein: CASSRRGPGELFF. The CDR3 coding sequence is TGTGCCAGCAGCCGCAGGGGGCCCGGGGAGCTGTTTTTT.

This chain links TRBV5-4 with TRBJ2-3, with a weak D call TRBD2 (7 bases). CDR1 and CDR2 from the germline V gene are SGHNT and YYREEE (reference sequence). Trimming cost V 0 bases and J 3 bases, with 14 bases left between them. This CDR3 spans 16 amino acids. CDR3 DNA: TGTGCCAGCAGCTTGGCTAATCGGGGGGCTACAGATACGCAGTATTTT. Amino acids: CASSLANRGATDTQYF.

This sequence joins TRBV9 and TRBJ2-7, with 7 positions matching TRBD2. The CDR3 totals 14 residues. V shed 4 bases and J 5 bases; nucleotides not matched to a gene: 9. The germline V gene encodes CDR1 SGDLS and CDR2 YYNGEE. The CDR3 loop is CASSLGGETNEQYF. The CDR3 bases are TGTGCCAGCAGCCTTGGGGGGGAAACGAACGAGCAGTACTTC.

This chain joins TRBV14 and TRBJ2-7, with D possibly being TRBD1 (5 bases). This CDR3 contains 14 residues. Germline CDR1 is SGHDN and CDR2 is FVKESK. V dropped 5 bases and J dropped 6 bases, with 17 bases sitting between them. The CDR3 loop is CASSSGYRVSEQYF. Here the CDR3 DNA reads TGTGCCAGCAGCTCAGGGTACCGGGTGAGCGAGCAGTACTTC.

The chain recombines TRBV29-1 with TRBJ2-5, with a weak D call TRBD1 (5 bases). TRBJ2-7 matches the DNA end more closely, so the J call is doubtful. The CDR3 length is 14 residues. CDR1 is SQVTM and CDR2 is ANQGSEA in the germline V gene. Written as DNA, the CDR3 is TGCAGCGTTGGTTCCCTCCAGGGTGCCCACGAGCAGTACTTC. Translation gives CSVGSLQGAHEQYF.

The rearrangement uses TRBV6-1 and TRBJ1-2; no firm D call. There are 15 residues in the CDR3. Trimming stripped 5 bases from V and 6 bases from J, with 19 bases between. Germline CDR1 and CDR2: MNHNS and SASEGT. The CDR3 region has the DNA TGTGCCAGCAGTACGGATCACGGGCGGGTTGATGGCTACACCTTC. Protein: CASSTDHGRVDGYTF.

The V call is TRBV5-4, the J call TRBJ1-2; possibly TRBD1 for D (6 bases). The CDR3 is 14 residues long. Germline CDR1 is SGHNT and CDR2 is YYREEE (reference sequence). V lost 4 bases, J lost 4 bases, and 14 bases lay in between. The DNA for the CDR3 is TGTGCCAGCAGCCTCGGGGGGGGCCCCTATGGCTACACCTTC. Translating gives CASSLGGGPYGYTF.

This clone showed up just once. The chain couples TRBV19 to TRBJ2-7; D possibly corresponds to TRBD2 (6 bases). Trimming stripped 7 bases from V and 6 bases from J, with 19 bases between. The CDR3 sequence is 14 residues long. The V gene's germline CDR1 is LNHDA and CDR2 SQIVND (reference sequence). The CDR3 region is CASTGDVYGGEQYF. The CDR3 DNA reads as TGTGCCAGTACGGGGGACGTTTATGGGGGCGAGCAGTACTTC.